This section outlines one T cell receptor beta chain sequence together with its context. The target of this receptor is not known. There are no base qualities to consult, and no much larger clone falls within one base. The data originate from a study of blood T cells in healthy people across ages (dated by TCRdb to 2015 to 2017). As for the study more broadly: Template switching captured roughly one uniquely barcoded TCR beta cDNA molecule per two T cells in model experiments. The donors were split into four age groups: young (average about 15 years), middle-aged (roughly 39), aged (approximately 60) and long-lived (82). For two donors (one aged 18 to 29 and one aged 80 or older), the study analyzed two additional independent replicas of 1 million unique cDNA reads from the same blood draw. Age-related changes in TCR beta repertoire diversity were measured in the study by deep sequencing normalized with unique cDNA molecular identifiers. Donors of different ages were randomly distributed across sequencing lanes to avoid experimental bias.

The library relied on 5' RACE. The run used an Illumina HiSeq 2500. A second PCR of roughly 7 to 11 cycles was performed with a sample-barcoded 5' primer and a J-beta primer mix. A unique molecular identifier was introduced onto each TCR beta cDNA molecule by a template-switch 5' adaptor carrying 12 random nucleotides. Each sample yielded at least 2.5 million CDR3-containing paired-end reads. All of the RNA was converted into first-strand cDNA using the Mint cDNA synthesis kit, with a TRBC-specific oligonucleotide serving as the primer. Following uracil-DNA glycosylase treatment, a first 18-cycle PCR with universal primers M1SS and BC2_uni_R was performed on all cDNA. As for the original processing: Normalization of each sample was performed by random selection of 1 million high-quality reads, each carrying a distinct molecular identifier. Reads with shared molecular identifiers were discarded instead of being binned into consensus sequences. MiTCR, set to a Q25 quality threshold and the strictest error-elimination algorithm, was used for CDR3 identification, clonotype clustering and error correction. A nonparametric unseen species model with Euler transformation was used to estimate a lower bound on total TCR beta diversity. TCRdb reanalyzed the raw reads on its own, using fastp at Q25 for trimming and MiXCR for clone calling, and kept in-frame beta chains. Every entry covers one CDR3 protein and lists the most common genes and DNA from its rows. TCRdb's processing, not the study's, gives the V and J calls here. In this sample the table shows hundreds of thousands of distinct CDR3 sequences, 22% of which occur a single time. 20% to 25% of the sample is taken by the ten largest.

Donors were around 37 systemically healthy Caucasian individuals from Russia aged about 6 to 100 years. About 9.1 milliliters of peripheral blood were collected from each donor into EDTA-treated Vacutainer tubes. Ficoll-Paque density-gradient centrifugation was used to isolate PBMCs, with at least 7 million obtained per sample. Total RNA was extracted from PBMCs with Trizol reagent, with at least 6 micrograms obtained per sample. The percentages of naive CD45RAhigh/CD27high T cells were determined by flow cytometry on a PBMC aliquot from every donor. Here is what the overall study found, with its caveats: Because donor CMV infection status was unknown, age-related changes in expanded clonotypes were potentially confounded. The long-lived group showed more naive CD4+ T cells, fewer expanded clones and increased TCR diversity than the aged group, suggesting age selection. The percentage of naive T cells measured by flow cytometry correlated strongly with observed TCR beta diversity. Total diversity estimates from one million sequenced T cells were considered lower bounds and underestimates. Because profiling used bulk unsorted PBMCs, naive and antigen-experienced compartments could not be compared conclusively. Observed TCR beta diversity per million T cells fell roughly linearly with age, and a significant reduction was already apparent by age around 40.

The CDR3 sequence holds 14 residues, the cysteine and phenylalanine included. CDR3 DNA only is kept here, 42 bases in frame from base 1. Clipping removes 4 bases from V and 5 bases from J, with 3 as the unmatched junction base count. From a lookup of the germline V gene (reference sequence), CDR1 and CDR2 are MNHEY and SMNVEV. The clonotype was recovered from a man aged 65 to 79 in good health. Sequences were obtained from blood. The chain uses TRBV27 and TRBJ2-1; 9 bases in the junction line up with TRBD2. The CDR3 reads CASSSSGGHNEQFF. The DNA is as follows: TGTGCCAGCAGTTCGAGCGGGGGGCACAATGAGCAGTTCTTC.